Listed below are T cell receptor beta chains from one sample, sequenced in a study of blood T cells in healthy people across ages. From the 5' RACE reads, TCRdb called clonotypes with MiXCR, one entry per CDR3 protein. This sample carries roughly 900,000 distinct CDR3 sequences, more than 25% of them seen once, and the ten largest clones take around 15%. The sequencing input was blood. These receptors originate from an elderly woman in good health. Both conserved end residues are part of each CDR3. D genes are given only for firm matches. Not all rows give a size; the values are once, few, many and, for expanded clones, a class.

d_gene: TRBD1
abundance: many
j_gene: TRBJ2-4
v_gene: TRBV7-2
CDR3aa: CASSSTGAADIQYF
CDR3nt: TGTGCCAGCAGCTCCACAGGGGCCGCGGACATTCAGTACTTC

d_gene: NA
abundance: few
j_gene: TRBJ1-5
v_gene: TRBV10-2
CDR3aa: CASRAGTSNQPQHF
CDR3nt: TGCGCCAGCAGAGCAGGGACAAGCAATCAGCCCCAGCATTTT

d_gene: TRBD1
abundance: NA
j_gene: TRBJ1-2
v_gene: TRBV5-5
CDR3aa: CASSHRWDRTNYGYTF
CDR3nt: TGTGCCAGCAGCCACAGATGGGACAGAACTAACTATGGCTACACCTTC

d_gene: TRBD1
abundance: NA
j_gene: TRBJ2-1
v_gene: TRBV14
CDR3aa: CASSQVTGSQGEQFF
CDR3nt: TGTGCCAGCAGCCAAGTGACAGGGTCCCAAGGTGAGCAGTTCTTC

d_gene: NA
abundance: NA
j_gene: TRBJ2-1
v_gene: TRBV5-6
CDR3aa: CASRVGAGVYNEQFF
CDR3nt: TGTGCCAGCAGGGTGGGGGCTGGGGTTTACAATGAGCAGTTCTTC

d_gene: TRBD1
abundance: NA
j_gene: TRBJ1-4
v_gene: TRBV10-3
CDR3aa: CAISARDSPNEKLFF
CDR3nt: TGTGCCATCAGCGCAAGGGACAGCCCTAATGAAAAACTGTTTTTT

d_gene: NA
abundance: NA
j_gene: TRBJ1-2
v_gene: TRBV21-1
CDR3aa: CASSNRTGRSTF
CDR3nt: TGTGCCAGCAGCAACCGGACAGGGAGGAGCACCTTC

d_gene: TRBD2
abundance: NA
j_gene: TRBJ2-3
v_gene: TRBV20-1
CDR3aa: CSEIRELAGAFADTRYF
CDR3nt: TGTAGTGAAATCCGCGAACTAGCGGGGGCATTCGCAGATACGCGGTATTTT

d_gene: NA
abundance: few
j_gene: TRBJ1-2
v_gene: TRBV12-3/TRBV12-4
CDR3aa: CASSLTIGTAGYTF
CDR3nt: TGTGCCAGCAGTTTAACGATCGGGACTGCGGGCTACACCTTC

d_gene: NA
abundance: many
j_gene: TRBJ1-2
v_gene: TRBV4-3
CDR3aa: CASSHAGAYGYTF
CDR3nt: TGCGCCAGCAGCCACGCAGGCGCCTATGGCTACACCTTC

d_gene: NA
abundance: many
j_gene: TRBJ2-5
v_gene: TRBV7-2
CDR3aa: CASSSSSAQGTQYF
CDR3nt: TGTGCCAGCAGCTCCAGCTCGGCACAAGGGACCCAGTACTTC

d_gene: NA
abundance: NA
j_gene: TRBJ1-1
v_gene: TRBV3-1
CDR3aa: CASTLGVVDTEAFF
CDR3nt: TGTGCCAGCACCCTAGGGGTTGTGGACACTGAAGCTTTCTTT

d_gene: NA
abundance: NA
j_gene: TRBJ1-3
v_gene: TRBV7-2
CDR3aa: CASSLIGGSGNTIYF
CDR3nt: TGTGCCAGCAGCTTGATCGGGGGCAGTGGAAACACCATATATTTT

d_gene: TRBD1
abundance: few
j_gene: TRBJ1-1
v_gene: TRBV6-6
CDR3aa: CASTFPTGGLNTEAFF
CDR3nt: TGTGCCAGCACTTTCCCCACAGGGGGTTTGAACACTGAAGCTTTCTTT

d_gene: NA
abundance: NA
j_gene: TRBJ1-5
v_gene: TRBV7-2
CDR3aa: CASSLGGPTNQPQHF
CDR3nt: TGTGCCAGCAGCTTAGGAGGTCCTACTAATCAGCCCCAGCATTTT

d_gene: NA
abundance: NA
j_gene: TRBJ2-5
v_gene: TRBV20-1
CDR3aa: CSARGPGETQYF
CDR3nt: TGCAGTGCTAGAGGGCCTGGAGAGACCCAGTACTTC

d_gene: NA
abundance: NA
j_gene: TRBJ1-2
v_gene: TRBV28
CDR3aa: CASSGRDYGYTF
CDR3nt: TGTGCCAGCAGCGGCAGGGACTATGGCTACACCTTC

d_gene: NA
abundance: many
j_gene: TRBJ2-3
v_gene: TRBV20-1
CDR3aa: CSARSMPDTQYF
CDR3nt: TGCAGTGCTAGATCGATGCCTGATACGCAGTATTTT

d_gene: NA
abundance: few
j_gene: TRBJ2-5
v_gene: TRBV28
CDR3aa: CASSRHGKETQYF
CDR3nt: TGTGCCAGCAGCCGACACGGGAAAGAGACCCAGTACTTC

d_gene: NA
abundance: NA
j_gene: TRBJ2-1
v_gene: TRBV11-2
CDR3aa: CASSPVLQETQFF
CDR3nt: TGTGCCAGCAGCCCCGTCCTACAAGAGACCCAGTTCTTC

d_gene: NA
abundance: NA
j_gene: TRBJ1-2
v_gene: TRBV24-1
CDR3aa: CATSLQGQGGYTF
CDR3nt: TGTGCCACCAGTCTCCAGGGCCAAGGCGGCTACACCTTC

d_gene: TRBD1
abundance: many
j_gene: TRBJ2-7
v_gene: TRBV20-1
CDR3aa: CSAEARDRGLGEQYF
CDR3nt: TGCAGTGCCGAGGCTAGGGACAGGGGGTTGGGCGAGCAGTACTTC

d_gene: NA
abundance: NA
j_gene: TRBJ2-3
v_gene: TRBV6-1
CDR3aa: CASSEWPESTQYF
CDR3nt: TGTGCCAGCAGTGAATGGCCCGAATCCACGCAGTATTTT

d_gene: NA
abundance: many
j_gene: TRBJ2-7
v_gene: TRBV7-6
CDR3aa: CASSPGGDLQYF
CDR3nt: TGTGCCAGCAGCCCAGGGGGGGATCTCCAGTACTTC

d_gene: TRBD2
abundance: few
j_gene: TRBJ2-3
v_gene: TRBV3-1
CDR3aa: CASSPSLAGVTDTQYF
CDR3nt: TGTGCCAGCAGCCCATCCCTAGCGGGGGTAACAGATACGCAGTATTTT

d_gene: NA
abundance: NA
j_gene: TRBJ1-4
v_gene: TRBV27
CDR3aa: CASSLMGWRGTNEKLFF
CDR3nt: TGTGCCAGCAGTTTAATGGGGTGGCGAGGTACTAATGAAAAACTGTTTTTT

d_gene: NA
abundance: NA
j_gene: TRBJ1-4
v_gene: TRBV3-1
CDR3aa: CASSQDGATNEKLFF
CDR3nt: TGTGCCAGCAGCCAAGATGGGGCAACTAATGAAAAACTGTTTTTT

d_gene: NA
abundance: few
j_gene: TRBJ1-4
v_gene: TRBV5-4
CDR3aa: CASSLTVGATNEKLFF
CDR3nt: TGTGCCAGCAGCTTGACCGTAGGGGCAACTAATGAAAAACTGTTTTTT

d_gene: TRBD2
abundance: NA
j_gene: TRBJ2-5
v_gene: TRBV7-6
CDR3aa: CVSSSLAGGHQETQYF
CDR3nt: TGTGTCAGCAGCTCCCTAGCGGGGGGACATCAAGAGACCCAGTACTTC

d_gene: TRBD1
abundance: few
j_gene: TRBJ2-7
v_gene: TRBV18
CDR3aa: CASSPGQGVSYEQYF
CDR3nt: TGTGCCAGCTCACCTGGACAGGGGGTCTCCTACGAGCAGTACTTC

d_gene: TRBD1
abundance: many
j_gene: TRBJ1-5
v_gene: TRBV7-9
CDR3aa: CASSPGPGQGSSQHF
CDR3nt: TGTGCCAGCAGCCCCGGCCCGGGACAGGGGTCCTCCCAGCATTTT

d_gene: TRBD1
abundance: NA
j_gene: TRBJ1-2
v_gene: TRBV14
CDR3aa: CASSQVPGQGGYGYIF
CDR3nt: TGTGCCAGCAGCCAAGTCCCCGGACAGGGGGGCTATGGCTACATCTTC

d_gene: NA
abundance: NA
j_gene: TRBJ2-7
v_gene: TRBV12-3/TRBV12-4
CDR3aa: CASSPLAASYEQYF
CDR3nt: TGTGCCAGCAGTCCTCTAGCTGCCTCCTACGAGCAGTACTTT

d_gene: TRBD2
abundance: many
j_gene: TRBJ2-3
v_gene: TRBV10-2
CDR3aa: CASMSAGGTDTQYF
CDR3nt: TGCGCCAGCATGTCTGCGGGGGGCACAGATACGCAGTATTTT

d_gene: TRBD1
abundance: NA
j_gene: TRBJ2-2
v_gene: TRBV5-1
CDR3aa: CASSSNRGFTGELFF
CDR3nt: TGCGCCAGCAGCTCGAACAGGGGTTTCACCGGGGAGCTGTTTTTT

d_gene: NA
abundance: many
j_gene: TRBJ1-2
v_gene: TRBV7-9
CDR3aa: CASGGIGHFYGYTF
CDR3nt: TGTGCCAGCGGAGGGATAGGACACTTCTATGGCTACACCTTC

d_gene: NA
abundance: many
j_gene: TRBJ2-3
v_gene: TRBV20-1
CDR3aa: CSARALGTVLTDTQYF
CDR3nt: TGCAGTGCTAGAGCCTTAGGGACGGTTCTCACAGATACGCAGTATTTT

d_gene: TRBD1
abundance: many
j_gene: TRBJ2-5
v_gene: TRBV11-2
CDR3aa: CASSWDRGRETQYF
CDR3nt: TGTGCCAGCAGCTGGGACAGGGGTAGAGAGACCCAGTACTTC

d_gene: NA
abundance: many
j_gene: TRBJ2-7
v_gene: TRBV2
CDR3aa: CASRVWSLEQYF
CDR3nt: TGTGCCAGCAGGGTCTGGTCCCTCGAGCAGTACTTC

d_gene: NA
abundance: many
j_gene: TRBJ2-3
v_gene: TRBV5-1
CDR3aa: CASSLSGAALTDTQYF
CDR3nt: TGCGCCAGCAGTTTATCGGGAGCCGCCCTCACAGATACGCAGTATTTT

d_gene: TRBD1
abundance: NA
j_gene: TRBJ1-5
v_gene: TRBV6-5
CDR3aa: CASSGNRGNQPQHF
CDR3nt: TGTGCCAGCAGTGGGAACAGGGGGAATCAGCCCCAGCATTTT

d_gene: NA
abundance: NA
j_gene: TRBJ2-1
v_gene: TRBV18
CDR3aa: CASSPQGRDNEQFF
CDR3nt: TGTGCCAGCTCACCACAGGGACGAGATAATGAGCAGTTCTTC

d_gene: NA
abundance: many
j_gene: TRBJ2-5
v_gene: TRBV6-5
CDR3aa: CATRQGGRETQYF
CDR3nt: TGTGCCACCCGACAAGGGGGGCGGGAGACCCAGTACTTC

d_gene: NA
abundance: NA
j_gene: TRBJ1-2
v_gene: TRBV28
CDR3aa: CASSSPGRPGYTF
CDR3nt: TGTGCCAGCAGTTCCCCCGGGCGCCCGGGCTACACCTTC

d_gene: NA
abundance: NA
j_gene: TRBJ1-5
v_gene: TRBV11-2
CDR3aa: CASSLVAGSSQPQHF
CDR3nt: TGTGCCAGCAGCTTAGTGGCAGGAAGCAGTCAGCCCCAGCATTTT

d_gene: TRBD2
abundance: many
j_gene: TRBJ2-1
v_gene: TRBV12-3/TRBV12-4
CDR3aa: CASSFPSGGLHNEQFF
CDR3nt: TGTGCCAGCAGTTTCCCCAGCGGGGGCCTCCACAATGAGCAGTTCTTC

d_gene: TRBD1
abundance: many
j_gene: TRBJ2-3
v_gene: TRBV20-1
CDR3aa: CSATKLAGTGGSDTQYF
CDR3nt: TGCAGTGCCACTAAATTAGCCGGGACAGGGGGGTCGGATACGCAGTATTTT

d_gene: NA
abundance: many
j_gene: TRBJ2-3
v_gene: TRBV7-9
CDR3aa: CASSFMSIDTQYF
CDR3nt: TGTGCCAGCAGCTTTATGTCGATAGATACGCAGTATTTT

d_gene: TRBD2
abundance: NA
j_gene: TRBJ2-4
v_gene: TRBV2
CDR3aa: CASSEGAGLAVVAKNIQYF
CDR3nt: TGTGCCAGCAGTGAGGGTGCGGGACTAGCGGTGGTAGCCAAAAACATTCAGTACTTC